One and the same sample provided the 14 T cell receptor beta chains below, sequenced in a study of Graves' ophthalmopathy and Graves' hyperthyroidism. CDR3 regions of TCR beta were amplified from RNA transcripts. HTBI-primed RT-PCR formed the first round, and a multiplex PCR formed the second. MiXCR, applied by TCRdb to the multiplex PCR reads, yields one record per CDR3 protein. The top ten clones hold roughly 46% of a sample with 740,000 or so distinct CDR3 sequences, 40% of them seen once. Sample: peripheral blood. The receptors originated from an adult man with Graves' ophthalmopathy.

As concerns this clonotype: Given a much more abundant clone one base away, this may be a read error. The J gene is TRBJ1-1, the V gene TRBV10-3, with D unclear. CDR1 and CDR2 (germline): ENHRY, SYGVKD. Trimming pared 3 bases from V and 4 bases from J, leaving 9 bases between. The CDR3 has 13 residues. DNA for the CDR3: TGTGCCATCAGTGAAGGGCAGGTCACTGAAGCTTTCTTT. This translates into CAISEGQVTEAFF.

The chain combines TRBV28 with TRBJ2-7; D gene unclear. Germline-derived CDR1 and CDR2 are MDHEN and SYDVKM. This CDR3 is built from 11 residues. The V gene lost 10 bases and the J gene lost 1 base, with 8 bases spanning the gap. CDR3 sequence reads: CATIGSYEQYF. In DNA, the CDR3 is TGTGCCACCATAGGGTCCTACGAGCAGTACTTC. Combining the CDR3 with reference TRBV28 and TRBJ2-7 gives the whole variable domain DVKVTQSSRYLVKRTGEKVFLECVQDMDHENMFWYRQDPGLGLRLIYFSYDVKMKEKGDIPEGYSVSREKKERFSLILESASTNQTSMYLCATIGSYEQYFGPGTRLTVT.

J is TRBJ1-2 and V is TRBV15; no reliable D call. The length of the CDR3 is 17 residues. V shed 5 bases and J shed 4 bases, with 23 bases lying between them. Germline V gene lookup returns CDR1 LNHNV and CDR2 YYDKDF (reference sequence). CDR3 sequence: CATSARLAGGTAYGYTF. DNA of the CDR3: TGTGCCACCAGCGCCCGACTAGCGGGAGGCACAGCCTATGGCTACACCTTC.

This clonotype was detected many times. J is TRBJ2-5 and V is TRBV19; no firm D call. The CDR3 totals 14 residues. Germline V lookup: CDR1 LNHDA, CDR2 SQIVND (reference sequence). The V gene lost 0 bases and the J gene lost 1 base, with 6 bases spanning the gap. The CDR3 coding sequence is TGTGCCAGTAGTATAGATCCCAGCCAAGAGACCCAGTACTTC. Translation: CASSIDPSQETQYF.

This clonotype was observed at least ten times. The chain joins TRBV19 to TRBJ1-1; D gene ambiguous. The CDR3 loop spans 12 amino acids. Germline assignment: CDR1 LNHDA and CDR2 SQIVND (reference sequence). Between the trimmed V and J ends, which lost 9 bases and 3 bases, there was a span of 11 bases. The CDR3 loop reads CASVDGYTEAFF. CDR3 DNA sequence: TGTGCCAGCGTGGACGGCTACACTGAAGCTTTCTTT. The full variable domain, its missing parts supplied by reference TRBV19 and TRBJ1-1, is DGGITQSPKYLFRKEGQNVTLSCEQNLNHDAMYWYRQDPGQGLRLIYYSQIVNDFQKGDIAEGYSVSREKKESFPLTVTSAQKNPTAFYLCASVDGYTEAFFGQGTRLTVV.

J is TRBJ2-7 and V is TRBV6-1, with 12 bases aligning to TRBD2. The CDR3 runs to 15 residues. Germline CDR1 MNHNS, CDR2 SASEGT. V lost 2 bases, J lost 4 bases, and 3 bases stayed unmatched. The CDR3 DNA reads TGTGCCAGCAGTGAAAGGCTAGCGGGGGGGTACGAGCAGTACTTC. Translation gives CASSERLAGGYEQYF.

The V and J genes are TRBV9 and TRBJ2-5; 12 positions match TRBD2. CDR3 length: 16 residues. J gave up 5 bases and V 0 bases, and 5 bases lay outside the gene matches. Germline V gene data show CDR1 as SGDLS and CDR2 as YYNGEE. CDR3 bases: TGTGCCAGCAGCGTAGAGCTAGCGGGAGGGTATGAGACCCAGTACTTC. Translating gives CASSVELAGGYETQYF.

This clonotype occurred many times. This sequence joins TRBV7-2 and TRBJ2-5; 7 bases map to TRBD1. This CDR3 has 14 amino acids. Trimming took 5 bases from V and 7 from J; bases not matched to a gene: 10. Germline-derived CDR1 and CDR2 are SGHTA and FQGNSA. The CDR3 region has the DNA TGTGCCAGCAGCCTGACAGGGAGCAAGGTGACCCAGTACTTC. Protein product: CASSLTGSKVTQYF.

This clonotype was seen more than once but under ten times. The rearrangement uses TRBV4-2 and TRBJ2-2, with TRBD1 matching over 7 bases. CDR3 length: 15 residues. Germline lookup yields CDR1 LGHNA and CDR2 YNFKEQ. V was clipped by 4 bases and J by 5 bases; unmatched bases: 7. The CDR3 region is CASSRLGQTTGELFF. The CDR3 nucleotides are TGTGCCAGCAGCCGCCTGGGACAGACAACCGGGGAGCTGTTTTTT.

The genes are TRBV9 and TRBJ2-7; D tentatively fits TRBD1 or TRBD2 (6 bases each). Germline loops: CDR1 SGDLS, CDR2 YYNGEE. The CDR3 is made up of 14 amino acids. V gave up 4 bases and J gave up 7 bases, with 18 bases separating them. Here the CDR3 DNA reads TGTGCCAGCAGCCGCGGCCGGGGGCCGGGGGAGCAGTACTTC. Translation: CASSRGRGPGEQYF.

This clonotype was observed a few times. The chain joins TRBV20-1 to TRBJ1-4; 9 nucleotides align to TRBD1. Germline V gives CDR1 DFQATT, CDR2 SNEGSKA (reference sequence). The CDR3 runs to 14 residues. With V trimmed by 5 bases and J by 5 bases, 6 bases remained unmatched. The CDR3 loop reads CSAQPGTGNEKLFF. CDR3 bases: TGCAGTGCTCAGCCCGGGACAGGGAATGAAAAACTGTTTTTT.

The table lists this clonotype with many counts. In nucleotides, the CDR3 is TGTGCCAGCAGCCCTGTGACGGGGAATCAGGCTGAAGCTTTCTTT. Protein sequence: CASSPVTGNQAEAFF. The chain is built from TRBV7-9 and TRBJ1-1, with unresolved D. The V gene's germline CDR1 is SEHNR and CDR2 FQNEAQ (reference sequence). This CDR3 spans 15 amino acids. V lost 5 bases to trimming and J lost 6 bases, with 19 bases between them.

This clonotype was counted between two and nine times. The V and J genes are TRBV19 and TRBJ2-5, with 9 bases that match TRBD1. Trimming took 4 bases from V and 5 from J; bases not matched to a gene: 14. Germline loops: CDR1 LNHDA, CDR2 SQIVND (reference sequence). This CDR3 has 17 residues. The CDR3 sequence is CASSTPGQGVKRETQYF. As DNA, the CDR3 is TGTGCCAGTAGTACACCGGGACAGGGTGTAAAGCGGGAGACCCAGTACTTC.

The chain joins TRBV10-3 to TRBJ1-1, with D possibly being TRBD1 (5 bases). CDR1 ENHRY and CDR2 SYGVKD come from the germline V gene. This CDR3 is built from 12 residues. V was clipped by 6 bases and J by 4 bases, with 9 bases between them. The CDR3, as DNA: TGTGCCATCAGCGACAGAGGCACTGAAGCTTTCTTT. Translated: CAISDRGTEAFF.